This TCR beta chain appears in the sequencing data of a study of graft-versus-host responses after intestinal transplantation. Study in general: The transplants performed in recipients were multivisceral, liver-intestinal, or isolated intestinal. Among the recipients, all got anti-thymocyte globulin induction and then tacrolimus and steroids for 2 to 3 years.

Study results and caveats: Recipient marrow contained GvH clones, some of which appeared first in ileum or blood. The highest levels of circulating GvH clones went along with early declines in HvG clones after transplant.

Assay used: immunoSEQ multiplex PCR; TCRdb lists only in-frame clones, some missing. Among roughly 110,000 clones listed, roughly 89% were seen once. About this clone: Its target is unknown.

V lost 1 base to trimming and J lost 4 bases; unmatched junction nucleotides: 8. Germline-derived CDR1 and CDR2 are GTSNPN and SVGIG (reference sequence). The CDR3 is 17 residues long. The sample consisted of unstimulated CD4+ T cells sorted from spleen or lymph node cells, taken before transplant. This sequence was found in a human donor who was the organ donor for an intestinal transplant. This chain joins TRBV30 and TRBJ1-6, with TRBD1 identical over 9 bases. CDR3 protein: CAWSAKRQGGYNSPLHF. DNA for the CDR3: TGTGCCTGGAGTGCAAAACGACAGGGGGGGTATAATTCACCCCTCCACTTT.